This T cell receptor beta chain was sequenced during a study of T and B cells in COVID-19 patients. At the level of the study: Peripheral blood came from COVID-19 patients with active infection or after recovery. At median age about 37 years, recovered patients were younger than active-infection patients at just over 65. General study results and limits: Of about 2,400 TCR clusters found only in the recovered cohort, fewer than 35 had low generation probability. Highly clonal in active COVID-19, TRB repertoires exceeded healthy-donor diversity and richness at recovery.

BIOMED2 TRB-A/B primer pools were used in multiplex TRB PCR. One entry per CDR3 protein results from TCRdb running MiXCR on the multiplex PCR reads. The sample gives about 11,000 distinct CDR3 sequences, around 33% of which show up once; roughly a sixth is in the top ten. This clonotype was picked up a small number of times. Its antigen is unidentified. Trimming pared 6 bases from V and 9 bases from J, leaving 9 bases between. There are 10 residues in the CDR3. CDR1 DFQATT and CDR2 SNEGSKA come from the germline V gene (reference sequence). TRB was amplified from about 250-500 ng of blood genomic DNA. The receptor was derived from a human donor with active COVID-19. V is TRBV20-1 and J is TRBJ2-1; D unresolved. The source material was blood. Written as DNA, the CDR3 is TGCAGTGCGGCCCTCCCTGAGCAGTTCTTC. It translates to CSAALPEQFF.